The 22 T cell receptor beta chains below were found in one sample sequenced in a study of T cells in Graves' hyperthyroidism and ophthalmopathy. The investigators amplified TCR beta CDR3 regions from RNA transcripts. The study used the HTBI primer set for a first-round RT-PCR of the TCR CDR3. TCRdb redid the calling of the multiplex PCR reads with MiXCR, one entry per CDR3 protein. The table lists around 760,000 distinct CDR3 sequences, roughly 32% of them singletons, with more than 25% in the top ten. The sample comprised blood. The receptors shown here come from a woman in her thirties or forties with Graves' hyperthyroidism.

The rearrangement joins TRBV4-1 to TRBJ1-1, with TRBD1 identical over 8 bases. The germline V gene has CDR1 MGHRA and CDR2 YSYEKL. The length of the CDR3 is 15 residues. V shed 1 base, J shed 6 bases, and the junction held 7 bases outside the gene matches. CDR3 bases: TGCGCCAGCAGCCAAGGTGCTGACAGGGGCGCTGAAGCTTTCTTT. It specifies CASSQGADRGAEAFF.

This clonotype was detected only a few times. This rearrangement joins TRBV28 to TRBJ2-2; no reliable D call. This CDR3 comprises 16 residues. The V end was cut by 5 bases, the J end by 4 bases, with 17 bases between. Looked up from germline, CDR1 is MDHEN and CDR2 is SYDVKM. The CDR3 region is CASSLSSLGITGELFF. The CDR3 DNA follows: TGTGCCAGCAGTCTATCCTCCCTCGGTATCACCGGGGAGCTGTTTTTT.

At least ten counts were recorded for this clonotype. CDR3 in DNA: TGTGCCAGCAGTTATAATCGGGTGAGGAATTCACCCCTCCACTTT. Its protein is CASSYNRVRNSPLHF. The chain links TRBV6-5 to TRBJ1-6; no clear D. The CDR3 extends over 15 amino acids. Trimming removed 3 bases at V and 7 bases at J, with 13 bases between. The V gene's germline CDR1 is MNHEY and CDR2 SVGAGI.

This clonotype was counted ten times or more. The chain uses TRBV2 and TRBJ1-1; tentatively, D is TRBD1 (6 bases). The CDR3 contains 15 residues. Germline V CDR1 and CDR2: SNHLY, FYNNEI. The V end lost 5 bases, the J end lost 1 base, and 14 bases lay between the germline ends. CDR3 DNA: TGTGCCAGCAGTCCTAAGGGGGAAGGGAACACTGAAGCTTTCTTT. Encoded protein: CASSPKGEGNTEAFF.

The chain uses TRBV10-2 and TRBJ1-6, with D possibly TRBD1 on 6 matching bases. The CDR3 has 15 residues. Trimming cost V 2 bases and J 10 bases, with 15 bases left between them. In germline, CDR1 is WSHSY, CDR2 SAAADI. The CDR3: CASSEATGTPSPLHF. The CDR3 DNA reads as TGCGCCAGCAGTGAGGCGACAGGAACACCCTCACCCCTCCACTTT.

This clonotype has only a few counts. The chain employs TRBV12-3 or TRBV12-4 and TRBJ1-1; D gene uncertain. Trimming took 6 bases from V and 3 from J, leaving 11 bases between them. The CDR3 covers 13 residues. The CDR3, as DNA: TGTGCCAGCAGAACCCGTATGTACACTGAAGCTTTCTTT. Translated: CASRTRMYTEAFF.

This clonotype occurred many times. The gene calls are TRBV5-8 and TRBJ2-7; D gene ambiguous. The V end lost 0 bases, the J end lost 1 base, and 8 bases lay between the germline ends. The CDR3 is made up of 14 amino acids. Germline V CDR1 and CDR2: SGHTS, YDEGEE. In nucleotides, the CDR3 is TGTGCCAGCAGCTTGGTTCACAGTTCCTACGAGCAGTACTTC. Translated: CASSLVHSSYEQYF.

This clonotype has only a few counts. The V call is TRBV4-3, the J call TRBJ1-5, with D perhaps matching TRBD1 (5 bases). The CDR3 spans 15 residues. The germline CDR1 and CDR2 sequences are LGHNA and YSLEER. Trimming left V 0 bases short and J 4 bases short, with 10 bases between. CDR3 nucleotides: TGCGCCAGCAGCCAAGAATCGGGGGGGAATCAGCCCCAGCATTTT. Protein product: CASSQESGGNQPQHF.

Comments on this clonotype: A much larger clone lies one base from this, so it may be a read error. The chain employs TRBV9 and TRBJ2-5, with 11 bases that match TRBD2. Germline-derived CDR1 and CDR2 are SGDLS and YYNGEE. This CDR3 region has 15 residues. V lost 0 bases to trimming and J lost 4 bases; unmatched junction nucleotides: 2. The CDR3 coding sequence is TGTGCCAGCAGCGTAGTTACTAGCGGGGGAGAGACCCAGTACTTC. This translates into CASSVVTSGGETQYF.

For this clonotype: One end of the junction varies from germline; a read error may be responsible. CDR3 sequence (DNA): TGTGCCAGCACCTACCGAGGACAGGGGGATTCACCCCCCCACTTT. Protein: CASTYRGQGDSPPHF. The genes are TRBV2 and TRBJ1-6, with TRBD1 identical over 10 bases. This CDR3 has 15 amino acids. Germline V gives CDR1 SNHLY, CDR2 FYNNEI. Combining the CDR3 with reference TRBV2 and TRBJ1-6 gives the whole variable domain EPEVTQTPSHQVTQMGQEVILRCVPISNHLYFYWYRQILGQKVEFLVSFYNNEISEKSEIFDDQFSVERPDGSNFTLKIRSTKLEDSAMYFCASTYRGQGDSPPHFGNGTRLTVT.

The V and J genes are TRBV9 and TRBJ2-3, with 13 bases aligning to TRBD2. CDR1 is SGDLS and CDR2 is YYNGEE in the germline V gene. V trimming: 4 bases; J trimming: 0 bases; junction bases outside the gene matches: 11. The CDR3 loop spans 19 amino acids. CDR3 in amino acids: CASSPVRGLAGTSTDTQYF. The CDR3 DNA is TGTGCCAGCAGCCCCGTGAGGGGACTAGCGGGGACCAGCACAGATACGCAGTATTTT. Drawing the rest from reference TRBV9 and TRBJ2-3, the complete variable domain is DSGVTQTPKHLITATGQRVTLRCSPRSGDLSVYWYQQSLDQGLQFLIQYYNGEERAKGNILERFSAQQFPDLHSELNLSSLELGDSALYFCASSPVRGLAGTSTDTQYFGPGTRLTVL.

In its sample, this clonotype was seen a few times. The chain joins TRBV9 to TRBJ2-7; D not resolved. There are 14 residues in the CDR3. V was shortened by 4 bases and J by 3 bases, with 14 bases between the two germline ends. The germline V gene encodes CDR1 SGDLS and CDR2 YYNGEE. As DNA, the CDR3 is TGTGCCAGCAGCCCGCCTGACGTAAGCTACGAGCAGTACTTC. Translating gives CASSPPDVSYEQYF.

The chain uses TRBV24-1 and TRBJ2-7; unclear D gene. The V end lost 7 bases, the J end lost 3 bases, and 9 bases lay between the germline ends. The CDR3 consists of 12 residues. Germline V gene lookup returns CDR1 KGHDR and CDR2 SFDVKD. Written as DNA, the CDR3 is TGTGCCACCAGCAGCTCAAACTACGAGCAGTACTTC. Translated, it gives CATSSSNYEQYF.

The chain is built from TRBV6-5 and TRBJ2-7, with TRBD2 as a possible D gene (5 bases). V was trimmed by 0 bases and J by 3 bases, leaving 12 bases between them. This CDR3 has 15 residues. Germline assignment: CDR1 MNHEY and CDR2 SVGAGI. The CDR3 sequence is CASSYSLALNYEQYF. DNA of the CDR3: TGTGCCAGCAGTTACTCCTTAGCGTTAAACTACGAGCAGTACTTC.

This sequence joins TRBV2 and TRBJ2-2; D not certain. The germline gives CDR1 SNHLY, CDR2 FYNNEI. This CDR3 is built from 13 residues. V was shortened by 0 bases and J by 5 bases, with 4 bases between the two germline ends. As DNA, the CDR3 is TGTGCCAGCAGTGAAGCCAGAACCGGGGAGCTGTTTTTT. It codes for CASSEARTGELFF.

The V gene is TRBV7-2, the J gene TRBJ1-2; tentative D call: TRBD1 (5 bases). This CDR3 is 17 amino acids long. Germline CDR1 SGHTA, CDR2 FQGNSA. V gave up 3 bases and J gave up 2 bases, with 19 bases separating them. The CDR3 DNA follows: TGTGCCAGCAGCTTGTACGGGGGGACCTCGCCGAACTATGGCTACACCTTC. Protein: CASSLYGGTSPNYGYTF.

This clonotype occurred many times. The chain employs TRBV6-5 and TRBJ1-2; D is ambiguous. Germline CDR1 is MNHEY and CDR2 is SVGAGI. CDR3 length: 13 residues. The V end lost 7 bases, the J end lost 8 bases, and 17 bases lay between the germline ends. This CDR3 reads CASNSPARHGYTF. CDR3 nucleotides: TGTGCCAGCAACTCCCCCGCGCGGCACGGCTACACCTTC.

This clonotype has a handful of counts. The chain carries TRBV4-3 and TRBJ1-5; weak D call: TRBD1 (6 bases). With 0 bases removed from V and 1 base from J, the gap between germline ends came to 19 bases. This CDR3 has 19 amino acids. In germline, CDR1 is LGHNA, CDR2 YSLEER. The CDR3 sequence: CASSQDMATGVGSNQPQHF. Written as DNA, the CDR3 is TGCGCCAGCAGCCAAGATATGGCGACAGGAGTGGGGAGCAATCAGCCCCAGCATTTT.

For this clonotype: This clone may be a read error of a much larger clone one base away. The chain recombines TRBV11-2 with TRBJ2-7; the D is unclear. The germline V gene has CDR1 SGHAT and CDR2 FQNNGV. This CDR3 has 11 amino acids. CDR3 residues: CASSSLFEQCF. The DNA for the CDR3 is TGTGCCAGCAGCTCCCTGTTCGAGCAGTGCTTC.

The chain has TRBV19 and TRBJ1-2, with 11 bases aligning to TRBD1. The germline CDR1 and CDR2 sequences are LNHDA and SQIVND (reference sequence). The CDR3 contains 16 residues. The trim removed 7 bases at V and 3 bases at J, leaving 10 bases unmatched. The CDR3 sequence: CASKPIPGQGDYGYTF. The CDR3 coding sequence is TGTGCCAGTAAACCTATACCGGGACAGGGGGACTATGGCTACACCTTC.

The chain uses TRBV7-8 and TRBJ2-5; possible D gene TRBD2, 5 bases. The J call may be wrong; the DNA end is better matched by TRBJ2-1. CDR3 length: 12 residues. Germline lookup yields CDR1 SGHVS and CDR2 FQNEAQ. The CDR3 nucleotides read TGTGCCAGCTCTCCAGAGGGAGTCGAGCAGTTCTTC. This sequence encodes CASSPEGVEQFF.

The table lists this clonotype with many counts. The chain links TRBV20-1 to TRBJ2-5; either TRBD1 or TRBD2 may supply D (5 bases each). The CDR3 is 15 residues long. Germline assignment: CDR1 DFQATT and CDR2 SNEGSKA (reference sequence). V lost 3 bases, J lost 5 bases, and 19 bases lay in between. CDR3 sequence: CSASKGPGFGETQYF. The CDR3 DNA follows: TGCAGTGCTAGCAAGGGACCGGGCTTTGGGGAGACCCAGTACTTC.